Shown below are 28 T cell receptor beta chains from a single sample sequenced in a study of cytomegalovirus exposure and HLA in healthy donors. The method was immunoSEQ multiplex PCR; TCRdb's version includes in-frame clones alone and lacks a portion of them. The sample lists around 300,000 clones; over 75% were seen once. Material for sequencing was PBMCs. The receptor source for this set is a woman between 18 and 29 years old in good health and CMV-seronegative.

The chain is built from TRBV5-4 and TRBJ2-7; D might be TRBD1 (6 bases). V lost 4 bases and J lost 3, with 17 bases in between. In germline, CDR1 is SGHNT, CDR2 YYREEE (reference sequence). This CDR3 spans 15 amino acids. The CDR3 here is CASSQTGIRVYEQYF. In DNA, the CDR3 is TGTGCCAGCAGCCAAACAGGGATCCGGGTCTACGAGCAGTACTTC.

The chain combines TRBV27 with TRBJ2-7; 8 bases align to TRBD1. CDR1 MNHEY and CDR2 SMNVEV come from the germline V gene (reference sequence). The CDR3 is 15 amino acids. J gave up 5 bases and V 0 bases, and 6 bases lay outside the gene matches. The CDR3 DNA sequence: TGTGCCAGCAGTTTATCCTTGGCAGGGGGCAACGAGCAGTACTTC. Its protein is CASSLSLAGGNEQYF.

The chain links TRBV27 to TRBJ2-1, with D maybe TRBD2 (7 bases). CDR1 is MNHEY and CDR2 is SMNVEV in the germline V gene (reference sequence). This CDR3 comprises 13 residues. The ends were cut back, 4 bases at V and 5 bases at J, with 9 bases in the middle. CDR3 residues: CASSWGGHNEQFF. The CDR3 bases are TGTGCCAGCAGTTGGGGGGGGCACAATGAGCAGTTCTTC.

This chain uses TRBV27 with TRBJ2-1; TRBD2 aligns across 10 bases. This CDR3 spans 15 amino acids. Germline CDR1 reads MNHEY; CDR2 reads SMNVEV (reference sequence). V lost 7 bases, J lost 7 bases, and 10 bases stayed unmatched. The CDR3 loop reads CASIALAGLGNEQFF. The CDR3 DNA is TGTGCCAGCATCGCACTAGCGGGATTGGGGAATGAGCAGTTCTTC.

Details on this clone: At the DNA level, this CDR3 is encoded by other sequences in the same sample as well. J is TRBJ2-7 and V is TRBV7-2, with D possibly being TRBD2 (5 bases). Trimming removed 1 base from V and 2 bases from J, with 6 bases in between. Germline lookup yields CDR1 SGHTA and CDR2 FQGNSA. The length of the CDR3 is 13 residues. CDR3 DNA: TGTGCCAGCAGCTTAGTCGGGACCTACGAGCAGTACTTC. It specifies CASSLVGTYEQYF.

This clone was counted between two and nine times. The chain is built from TRBV23-1 and TRBJ2-7; D ambiguous. TRBV23-1 is an ORF for which the function is uncertain. V lost 6 bases and J lost 3, with 6 bases in between. CDR3 size: 11 residues. CDR3 sequence (DNA): TGCGCCAGCAGCGGGTACTACGAGCAGTACTTC. Translating gives CASSGYYEQYF.

The CDR3 DNA sequence: TGTGCCAGCAGCCAGGGCGGACAGGGGGCTGGAGCTTTCTTT. Encoded protein: CASSQGGQGAGAFF. This chain uses TRBV5-4 with TRBJ1-1; TRBD1 agrees at 11 bases. The CDR3 has 14 amino acids. V lost 4 bases, J lost 10 bases, and 9 bases stayed unmatched. Germline CDR1 reads SGHNT; CDR2 reads YYREEE (reference sequence). The whole variable domain, remainder taken from reference TRBV5-4 and TRBJ1-1, is ETGVTQSPTHLIKTRGQQVTLRCSSQSGHNTVSWYQQALGQGPQFIFQYYREEENGRGNFPPRFSGLQFPNYSSELNVNALELDDSALYLCASSQGGQGAGAFFGQGTRLTVV.

V gene TRBV4-1 combines with J gene TRBJ1-3; D might be TRBD1 (5 bases). CDR3 length: 16 residues. The V gene lost 1 base and the J gene lost 2 bases, with 12 bases spanning the gap. Germline V CDR1 and CDR2: MGHRA, YSYEKL. The CDR3, as DNA: TGCGCCAGCAGCCAAGGTGGCGGGGGAACTGGAAACACCATATATTTT. Its protein is CASSQGGGGTGNTIYF.

To note about this clone: One end of the junction does not line up with germline, which may come from a read error. The chain links TRBV5-1 to TRBJ2-4, with 11 nucleotides matching TRBD2. The CDR3 is 14 residues long. Germline V gene sequence: CDR1 SGHRS, CDR2 YFSETQ. The chain's CDR3 is CASRLGLAENIQYF. CDR3 DNA: TGCGCCAGCAGATTGGGACTAGCGGAAAACATTCAGTACTTC.

This clone was seen a few times. The V gene is TRBV19, the J gene TRBJ1-1; tentatively, D is TRBD1 (5 bases). Germline V lookup: CDR1 LNHDA, CDR2 SQIVND (reference sequence). This CDR3 is built from 13 residues. The V end lost 9 bases, the J end lost 3 bases, and 14 bases lay between the germline ends. The CDR3 bases are TGTGCCAGCAAGCAGGGACTGTACACTGAAGCTTTCTTT. Encoded protein: CASKQGLYTEAFF.

The chain recombines TRBV2 with TRBJ2-7; 7 bases line up with TRBD1. After removal of 5 bases from V and 4 bases from J, the junction contained 8 bases not matched to a gene. The CDR3 has 14 residues. Germline CDR1 and CDR2: SNHLY and FYNNEI. The DNA for the CDR3 is TGTGCCAGCAGTCCATCACGGGACAGTTACGAGCAGTACTTC. Translation gives CASSPSRDSYEQYF.

The rearrangement uses TRBV27 and TRBJ2-2, with D tentatively TRBD2 (5 bases). The V end lost 7 bases, the J end lost 3 bases, and 6 bases lay between the germline ends. The V gene's germline CDR1 is MNHEY and CDR2 SMNVEV (reference sequence). This CDR3 is built from 12 residues. CDR3 coding DNA: TGTGCCAGCATAGCGTACACCGGGGAGCTGTTTTTT. Its protein is CASIAYTGELFF.

The V call is TRBV2, the J call TRBJ2-5, with D possibly TRBD1 on 5 matching bases. The CDR3 sequence is 12 residues long. V was trimmed by 8 bases and J by 2 bases, leaving 9 bases between them. Germline loops: CDR1 SNHLY, CDR2 FYNNEI. CDR3 sequence (DNA): TGTGCCAGCCTGACAGCGCAAGAGACCCAGTACTTC. This encodes CASLTAQETQYF.

The chain links TRBV10-3 to TRBJ2-7, with 12 nucleotides matching TRBD2. Per the germline V gene, CDR1 is ENHRY and CDR2 is SYGVKD. The CDR3 consists of 13 residues. Trimming cost V 5 bases and J 9 bases; bases outside gene matches: 5. The CDR3, as DNA: TGTGCCATCAGTCTAGCGGGAGGGCCACGGCAGTACTTC. Translation: CAISLAGGPRQYF.

J is TRBJ1-6 and V is TRBV2; D perhaps matches TRBD1 (5 bases). V lost 8 bases, J lost 7 bases, and 18 bases lay in between. The CDR3 is 15 amino acids. Germline V gene lookup returns CDR1 SNHLY and CDR2 FYNNEI. The CDR3 sequence is CASFQGLIGNSPLHF. The CDR3 nucleotides are TGTGCCAGCTTCCAGGGACTGATAGGGAATTCACCCCTCCACTTT.

Note on this clone: Other DNA variants within this sample encode the same CDR3. The gene calls are TRBV28 and TRBJ2-5; a possible D gene is TRBD1 (6 bases). The CDR3 spans 13 residues. Germline lookup yields CDR1 MDHEN and CDR2 SYDVKM. V lost 3 bases to trimming and J lost 5 bases, with 10 bases between them. The CDR3 loop is CASSLVRGETQYF. The CDR3 DNA is TGTGCCAGCAGTTTGGTGAGGGGGGAGACCCAGTACTTC.

This clone has just a few counts. The chain couples TRBV7-9 to TRBJ1-6, with 7 bases aligning to TRBD1. CDR1 and CDR2 (germline): SEHNR, FQNEAQ (reference sequence). V was clipped by 1 base and J by 8 bases; unmatched bases: 2. The CDR3 extends over 14 amino acids. The CDR3 DNA sequence: TGTGCCAGCAGCTTAGATACAGGGGATTCACCCCTCCACTTT. As protein: CASSLDTGDSPLHF.

CDR3 nucleotides: TGTGCCAGCAGTTTACGGCCGGGGGCAGATACGCAGTATTTT. Protein: CASSLRPGADTQYF. This chain joins TRBV27 and TRBJ2-3, with a tentative D call TRBD2 (6 bases). The CDR3 length is 14 residues. Germline V gene sequence: CDR1 MNHEY, CDR2 SMNVEV (reference sequence). V was shortened by 2 bases and J by 4 bases, with 10 bases between the two germline ends.

The rearrangement joins TRBV6-6 to TRBJ2-7, with 7 bases aligning to TRBD2. The CDR3 loop spans 15 amino acids. The V segment lost 2 bases and the J segment 3 bases; nucleotides outside the gene matches: 7. The germline V gene encodes CDR1 MNHNY and CDR2 SVGAGI (reference sequence). The CDR3 region is CASSYASGMGYEQYF. The CDR3 DNA reads TGTGCCAGCAGTTACGCCAGCGGGATGGGCTACGAGCAGTACTTC.

The CDR3, as DNA: TGCGCCAGCAGCCAAGTAGGATTAGCCGGGGACAGGGTCCACGAGCAGTACTTC. Its protein product is CASSQVGLAGDRVHEQYF. The chain recombines TRBV4-1 with TRBJ2-7, with TRBD1 identical over 9 bases. Germline V gene lookup returns CDR1 MGHRA and CDR2 YSYEKL. The CDR3 sequence is 18 residues long. After removal of 1 base from V and 5 bases from J, the junction contained 15 bases not matched to a gene.

The chain has TRBV5-4 and TRBJ2-7; 15 bases are a match to TRBD2. This CDR3 contains 16 residues. The germline CDR1 and CDR2 sequences are SGHNT and YYREEE (reference sequence). Trimming removed 5 bases from V and 4 bases from J; junction bases left unmatched: 7. CDR3 in amino acids: CASSGGLAGGSYEQYF. For the CDR3, the DNA is TGTGCCAGCAGTGGGGGACTAGCGGGAGGTAGTTACGAGCAGTACTTC.

V and J are TRBV10-3 and TRBJ2-7, with D perhaps matching TRBD1 (6 bases). Germline V CDR1 and CDR2: ENHRY, SYGVKD. This CDR3 region has 14 residues. The ends were cut back, 8 bases at V and 3 bases at J, with 17 bases in the middle. CDR3: CAIGSPRDNYEQYF. CDR3 coding DNA: TGTGCCATCGGGTCTCCTCGGGACAACTACGAGCAGTACTTC.

V is TRBV11-2 and J is TRBJ2-7; tentatively, D is TRBD2 (5 bases). The CDR3 is made up of 15 amino acids. CDR1 is SGHAT and CDR2 is FQNNGV in the germline V gene. The V end lost 5 bases, the J end lost 3 bases, and 17 bases lay between the germline ends. The CDR3 sequence: CASSPLWTGIYEQYF. The DNA of the CDR3 is TGTGCCAGCAGCCCACTCTGGACGGGAATCTACGAGCAGTACTTC. Drawing the rest from reference TRBV11-2 and TRBJ2-7, the complete variable domain is EAGVAQSPRYKIIEKRQSVAFWCNPISGHATLYWYQQILGQGPKLLIQFQNNGVVDDSQLPKDRFSAERLKGVDSTLKIQPAKLEDSAVYLCASSPLWTGIYEQYFGPGTRLTVT.

The V gene is TRBV2, the J gene TRBJ2-7; 9 bases align to TRBD2. With 6 bases clipped from V and 3 bases from J, the junction kept 6 bases outside the gene matches. The germline CDR1 and CDR2 sequences are SNHLY and FYNNEI. The CDR3 is 14 amino acids. CDR3 bases: TGTGCCAGCAGCGAGCTAGCGGGGAACTACGAGCAGTACTTC. Its protein product is CASSELAGNYEQYF. Combining the CDR3 with reference TRBV2 and TRBJ2-7 gives the whole variable domain EPEVTQTPSHQVTQMGQEVILRCVPISNHLYFYWYRQILGQKVEFLVSFYNNEISEKSEIFDDQFSVERPDGSNFTLKIRSTKLEDSAMYFCASSELAGNYEQYFGPGTRLTVT.

This clone came up once. V and J are TRBV2 and TRBJ2-7; D is possibly TRBD1 (5 bases). The V and J ends lost 8 bases and 3 bases respectively, with 11 bases between them. CDR1 is SNHLY and CDR2 is FYNNEI in the germline V gene. This CDR3 has 12 residues. The CDR3 reads CASRPDSYEQYF. CDR3 bases: TGTGCCAGCCGACCTGACAGCTACGAGCAGTACTTC.

The chain carries TRBV6-5 and TRBJ2-3; 8 nucleotides match TRBD2. V lost 7 bases and J lost 6; bases outside the gene matches: 12. Looked up from germline, CDR1 is MNHEY and CDR2 is SVGAGI. CDR3 size: 15 residues. The CDR3 is CASTNLAGIRDTQYF. In DNA, the CDR3 is TGTGCCAGCACCAACTTAGCGGGGATCCGCGATACGCAGTATTTT.

The chain couples TRBV5-1 to TRBJ2-2, with a possible D match to TRBD1 (6 bases). With 0 bases removed from V and 4 bases from J, the gap between germline ends came to 7 bases. The CDR3 has 14 amino acids. Per germline, CDR1 SGHRS and CDR2 YFSETQ. CDR3 protein: CASSLGGLTGELFF. DNA for the CDR3: TGCGCCAGCAGCTTGGGGGGGCTCACCGGGGAGCTGTTTTTT.

This chain links TRBV10-2 with TRBJ2-7; no clear D gene. CDR1 WSHSY and CDR2 SAAADI come from the germline V gene. This CDR3 is built from 14 residues. V was cut by 3 bases and J by 0 bases, with 9 bases left in between. CDR3 sequence: CASSESGYSYEQYF. For the CDR3, the DNA is TGCGCCAGCAGTGAATCAGGTTACTCCTACGAGCAGTACTTC.